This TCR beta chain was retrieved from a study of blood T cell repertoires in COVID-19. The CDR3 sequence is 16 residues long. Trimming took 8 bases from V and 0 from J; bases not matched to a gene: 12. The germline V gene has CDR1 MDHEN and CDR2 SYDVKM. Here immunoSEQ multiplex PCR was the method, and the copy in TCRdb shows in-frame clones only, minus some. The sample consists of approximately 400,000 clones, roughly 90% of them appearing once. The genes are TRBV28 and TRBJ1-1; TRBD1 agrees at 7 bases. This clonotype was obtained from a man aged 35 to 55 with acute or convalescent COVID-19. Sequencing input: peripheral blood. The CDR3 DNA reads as TGTGCCAGCGGATTCCCGGGACAGATGATGAACACTGAAGCTTTCTTT. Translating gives CASGFPGQMMNTEAFF.